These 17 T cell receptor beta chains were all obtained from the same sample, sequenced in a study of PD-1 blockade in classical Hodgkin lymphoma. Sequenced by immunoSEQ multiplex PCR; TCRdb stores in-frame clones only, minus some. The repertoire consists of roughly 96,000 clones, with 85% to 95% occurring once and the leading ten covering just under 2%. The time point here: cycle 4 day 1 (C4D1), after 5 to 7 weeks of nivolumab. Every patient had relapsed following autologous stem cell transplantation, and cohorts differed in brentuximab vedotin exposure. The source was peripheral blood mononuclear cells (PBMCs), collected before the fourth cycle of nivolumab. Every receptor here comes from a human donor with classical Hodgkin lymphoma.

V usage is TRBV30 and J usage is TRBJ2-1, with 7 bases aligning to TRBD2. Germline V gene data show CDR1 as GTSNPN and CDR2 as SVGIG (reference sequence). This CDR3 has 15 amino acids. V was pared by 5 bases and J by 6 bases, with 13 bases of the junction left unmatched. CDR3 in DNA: TGTGCCTGGGGCCGGGGCGGGAGCCTGCGCAATGAGCAGTTCTTC. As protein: CAWGRGGSLRNEQFF.

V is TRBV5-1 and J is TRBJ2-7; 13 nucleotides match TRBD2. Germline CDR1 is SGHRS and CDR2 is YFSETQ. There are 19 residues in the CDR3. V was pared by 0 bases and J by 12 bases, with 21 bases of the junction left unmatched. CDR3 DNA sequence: TGCGCCAGCAGCTTGGCAATCACTAGCGGGAGGGCCGACTCTCTAACGCGGTACTTC. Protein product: CASSLAITSGRADSLTRYF. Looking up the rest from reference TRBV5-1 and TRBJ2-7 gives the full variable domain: KAGVTQTPRYLIKTRGQQVTLSCSPISGHRSVSWYQQTPGQGLQFLFEYFSETQRNKGNFPGRFSGRQFSNSRSEMNVSTLELGDSALYLCASSLAITSGRADSLTRYFGPGTRLTVT.

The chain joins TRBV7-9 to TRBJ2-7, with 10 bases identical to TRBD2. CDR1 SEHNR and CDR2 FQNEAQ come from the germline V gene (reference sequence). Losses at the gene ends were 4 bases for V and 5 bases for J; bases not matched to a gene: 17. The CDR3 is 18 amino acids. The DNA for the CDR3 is TGTGCCAGCAGCTCCCCTCCAGCGGGAGGGCGGGTCGTCGACGAGCAGTACTTC. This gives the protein CASSSPPAGGRVVDEQYF.

The CDR3 spells CSVVDRAGQPQHF. CDR3 coding DNA: TGCAGCGTTGTGGACAGAGCAGGTCAGCCCCAGCATTTT. The V call is TRBV29-1, the J call TRBJ1-5, with a weak D call TRBD1 (6 bases). CDR3 length: 13 residues. The germline gives CDR1 SQVTM, CDR2 ANQGSEA. V was trimmed by 4 bases and J by 6 bases, leaving 13 bases between them.

CDR3 in amino acids: CASSFHSGANTGELFF. In nucleotides, the CDR3 is TGTGCCAGCAGCTTCCACAGTGGGGCGAACACCGGGGAGCTGTTTTTT. The chain links TRBV5-6 to TRBJ2-2; D not certain. The germline CDR1 and CDR2 sequences are SGHDT and YYEEEE. The V end was cut by 2 bases, the J end by 0 bases, with 11 bases between. The CDR3 has 16 amino acids.

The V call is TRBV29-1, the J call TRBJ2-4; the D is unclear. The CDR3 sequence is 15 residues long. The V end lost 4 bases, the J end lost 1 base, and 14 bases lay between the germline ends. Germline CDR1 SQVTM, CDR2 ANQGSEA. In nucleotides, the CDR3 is TGCAGCGTTGTTGTTGGTTGGGTGGCCAAAAACATTCAGTACTTC. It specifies CSVVVGWVAKNIQYF.

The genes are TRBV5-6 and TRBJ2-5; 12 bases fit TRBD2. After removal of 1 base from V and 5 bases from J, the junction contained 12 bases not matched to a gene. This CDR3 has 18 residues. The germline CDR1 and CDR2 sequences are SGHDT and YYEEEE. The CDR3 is CASSLIRLAGVGGETQYF. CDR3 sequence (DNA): TGTGCCAGCAGCTTGATCCGACTAGCGGGAGTGGGGGGGGAGACCCAGTACTTC.

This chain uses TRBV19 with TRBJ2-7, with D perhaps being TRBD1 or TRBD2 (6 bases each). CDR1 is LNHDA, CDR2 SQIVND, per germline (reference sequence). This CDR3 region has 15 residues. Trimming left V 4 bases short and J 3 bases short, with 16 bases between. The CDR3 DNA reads TGTGCCAGTAGTACCTCCCCGGGGGCGGGCTACGAGCAGTACTTC. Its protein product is CASSTSPGAGYEQYF.

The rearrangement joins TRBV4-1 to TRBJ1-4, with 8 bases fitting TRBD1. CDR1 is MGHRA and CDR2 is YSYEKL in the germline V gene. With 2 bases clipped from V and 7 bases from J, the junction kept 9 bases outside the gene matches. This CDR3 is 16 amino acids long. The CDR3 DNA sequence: TGCGCCAGCAGCCAAAAACCGGGACAGGTGGTTGAAAAACTGTTTTTT. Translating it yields CASSQKPGQVVEKLFF.

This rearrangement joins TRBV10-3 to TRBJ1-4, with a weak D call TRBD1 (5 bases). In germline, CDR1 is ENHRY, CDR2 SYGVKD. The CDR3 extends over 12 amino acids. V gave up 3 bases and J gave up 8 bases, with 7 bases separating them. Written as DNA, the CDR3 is TGTGCCATCAGTGAAGGGACCGAAAAACTGTTTTTT. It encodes CAISEGTEKLFF.

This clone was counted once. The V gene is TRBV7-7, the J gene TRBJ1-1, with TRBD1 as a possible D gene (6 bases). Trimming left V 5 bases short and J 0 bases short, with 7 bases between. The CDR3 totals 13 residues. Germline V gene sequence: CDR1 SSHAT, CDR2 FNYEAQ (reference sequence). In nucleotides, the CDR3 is TGTGCCAGCAGCCGACAGGTGAACACTGAAGCTTTCTTT. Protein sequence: CASSRQVNTEAFF.

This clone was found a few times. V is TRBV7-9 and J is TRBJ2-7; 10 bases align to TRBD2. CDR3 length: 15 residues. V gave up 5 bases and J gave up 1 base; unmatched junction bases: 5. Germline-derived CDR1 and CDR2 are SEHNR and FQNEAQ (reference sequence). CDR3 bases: TGTGCCAGCAGCCACCCTAGCGGGAGTTCCTACGAGCAGTACTTC. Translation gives CASSHPSGSSYEQYF. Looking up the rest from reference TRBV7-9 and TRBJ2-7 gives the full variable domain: DTGVSQNPRHKITKRGQNVTFRCDPISEHNRLYWYRQTLGQGPEFLTYFQNEAQLEKSRLLSDRFSAERPKGSFSTLEIQRTEQGDSAMYLCASSHPSGSSYEQYFGPGTRLTVT.

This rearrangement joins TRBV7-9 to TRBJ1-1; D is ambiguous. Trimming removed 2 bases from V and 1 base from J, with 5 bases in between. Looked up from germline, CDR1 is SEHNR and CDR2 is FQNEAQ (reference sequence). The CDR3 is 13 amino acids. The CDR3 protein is CASSLNENTEAFF. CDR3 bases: TGTGCCAGCAGCTTAAACGAGAACACTGAAGCTTTCTTT.

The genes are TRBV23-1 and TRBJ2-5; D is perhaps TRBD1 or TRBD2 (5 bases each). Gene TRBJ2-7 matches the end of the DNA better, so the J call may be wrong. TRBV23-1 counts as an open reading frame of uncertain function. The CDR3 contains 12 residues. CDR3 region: CARAPGAYEQYF. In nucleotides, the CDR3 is TGCGCCAGGGCTCCCGGGGCATACGAGCAGTACTTC.

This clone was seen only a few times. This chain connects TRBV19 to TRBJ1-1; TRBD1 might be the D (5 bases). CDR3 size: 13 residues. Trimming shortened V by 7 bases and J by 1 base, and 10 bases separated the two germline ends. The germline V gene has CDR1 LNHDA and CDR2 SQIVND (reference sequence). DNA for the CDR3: TGTGCCAGTACTACGACAGCGAACACTGAAGCTTTCTTT. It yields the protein CASTTTANTEAFF. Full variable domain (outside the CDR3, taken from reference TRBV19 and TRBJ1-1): DGGITQSPKYLFRKEGQNVTLSCEQNLNHDAMYWYRQDPGQGLRLIYYSQIVNDFQKGDIAEGYSVSREKKESFPLTVTSAQKNPTAFYLCASTTTANTEAFFGQGTRLTVV.

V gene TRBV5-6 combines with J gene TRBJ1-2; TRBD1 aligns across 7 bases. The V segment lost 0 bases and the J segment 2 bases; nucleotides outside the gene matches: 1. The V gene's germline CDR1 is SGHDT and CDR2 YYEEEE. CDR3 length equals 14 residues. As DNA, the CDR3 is TGTGCCAGCAGCTTGGGACAGGGAAACTATGGCTACACCTTC. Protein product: CASSLGQGNYGYTF.

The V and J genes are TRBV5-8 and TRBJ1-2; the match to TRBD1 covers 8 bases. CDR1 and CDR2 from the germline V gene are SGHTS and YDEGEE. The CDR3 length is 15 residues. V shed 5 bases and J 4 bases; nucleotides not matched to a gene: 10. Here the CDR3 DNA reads TGTGCCAGCAGACCCGGGACAGGACTATTCTATGGCTACACCTTC. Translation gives CASRPGTGLFYGYTF.